This TCR beta chain was recorded in a study of T cells in Graves' hyperthyroidism and ophthalmopathy. RNA transcripts yielded amplified TCR beta CDR3 regions. The HTBI primer set drove a first-round RT-PCR of the TCR CDR3. Via MiXCR, TCRdb re-called the multiplex PCR reads, giving one row per CDR3 protein. The sample holds 300,000 or so distinct CDR3 sequences, roughly 23% seen once. Trimming pared 3 bases from V and 1 base from J, leaving 17 bases between. This CDR3 region has 17 residues. Looked up from germline, CDR1 is MNHEY and CDR2 is SMNVEV (reference sequence). Study observations and caveats: Ophthalmopathy was distinguished from stable hyperthyroidism by 13 V-J signatures.

Extraction of PBMCs used roughly 9.6 ml of fresh peripheral blood. On this clonotype itself: Its matching antigen is unknown.

The chain joins TRBV27 to TRBJ2-3; possibly TRBD1 for D (6 bases). The sequenced material came from blood. The clonotype comes from a woman between 45 and 65 years old with Graves' hyperthyroidism. The CDR3 reads CASSLTVQGLGTDTQYF. As DNA, the CDR3 is TGTGCCAGCAGTTTGACAGTACAGGGTCTTGGCACAGATACGCAGTATTTT.